This T cell receptor (beta chain) was captured by sequencing in a study of blood T cell repertoires in COVID-19. After removal of 3 bases from V and 4 bases from J, the junction contained 17 bases not matched to a gene. Germline V lookup: CDR1 GTSNPN, CDR2 SVGIG (reference sequence). The length of the CDR3 is 20 residues. As handled by the study authors: Amplification of reference gene primers was used by the study to estimate nucleated cell counts. Method: immunoSEQ multiplex PCR; TCRdb's copy keeps in-frame clones and lacks some. That table supplies the V and J calls and clone size; D and trimming were determined from the DNA. Of about 120,000 clones listed, 90% were seen once; the top ten hold 3.5% to 4%.

The sample taken for sequencing was peripheral blood. The chain recombines TRBV30 with TRBJ2-1; TRBD2 matches 14 bases. The sequence was obtained from a woman aged 60-70 years with COVID-19, enrolled during active disease. CDR3 amino acids: CAWRFPGTSGGPLPYNEQFF. The CDR3, as DNA: TGTGCCTGGAGATTCCCCGGGACTAGCGGGGGACCCCTTCCATACAATGAGCAGTTCTTC. Combining the CDR3 with reference TRBV30 and TRBJ2-1 gives the whole variable domain SQTIHQWPATLVQPVGSPLSLECTVEGTSNPNLYWYRQAAGRGLQLLFYSVGIGQISSEVPQNLSASRPQDRQFILSSKKLLLSDSGFYLCAWRFPGTSGGPLPYNEQFFGPGTRLTVL.